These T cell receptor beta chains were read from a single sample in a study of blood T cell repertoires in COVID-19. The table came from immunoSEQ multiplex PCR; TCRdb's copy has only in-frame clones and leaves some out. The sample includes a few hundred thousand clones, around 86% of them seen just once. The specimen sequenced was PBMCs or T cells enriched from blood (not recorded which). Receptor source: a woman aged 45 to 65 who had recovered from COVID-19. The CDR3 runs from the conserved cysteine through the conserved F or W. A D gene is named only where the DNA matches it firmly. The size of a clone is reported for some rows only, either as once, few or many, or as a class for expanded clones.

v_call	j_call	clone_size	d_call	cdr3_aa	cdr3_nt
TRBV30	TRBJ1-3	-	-	CAWRGNTIYF	TGTGCCTGGCGGGGAAACACCATATATTTT
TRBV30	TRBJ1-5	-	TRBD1	CAWSPGQGRNQPQHF	TGTGCCTGGAGTCCGGGACAGGGCCGCAATCAGCCCCAGCATTTT
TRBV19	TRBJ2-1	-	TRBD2	CASGTSFFNEQFF	TGTGCCAGCGGGACTAGTTTCTTCAATGAGCAGTTCTTC
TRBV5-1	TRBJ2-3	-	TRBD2	CASSLGGLAGSTDTQYF	TGCGCCAGCAGCTTGGGGGGACTAGCGGGAAGCACAGATACGCAGTATTTT
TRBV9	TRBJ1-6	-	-	CASSVDGSGSSYNSPLHF	TGTGCCAGCAGCGTAGATGGGAGTGGGAGCTCCTATAATTCACCCCTCCACTTT
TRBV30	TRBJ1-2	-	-	CAWSRGGYGYTF	TGTGCCTGGAGTAGGGGGGGGTATGGCTACACCTTC
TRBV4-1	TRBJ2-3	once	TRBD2	CASSRLPTREVTRGDTQYF	TGCGCCAGCAGCCGCCTTCCCACGCGGGAGGTAACTCGTGGAGATACGCAGTATTTT
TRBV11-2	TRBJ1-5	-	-	CASSSNSNQPQHF	TGTGCCAGCAGCTCGAACAGTAATCAGCCCCAGCATTTT
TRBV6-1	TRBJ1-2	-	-	CASSEGTGYGYTF	TGTGCCAGCAGTGAAGGCACCGGCTATGGCTACACCTTC
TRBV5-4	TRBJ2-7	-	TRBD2	CASTRGGGDYEQYF	TGTGCCAGCACCCGGGGGGGAGGGGACTACGAGCAGTACTTC
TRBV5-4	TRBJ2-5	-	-	CASRQQGIQETQYF	TGTGCCAGCAGACAGCAGGGGATCCAAGAGACCCAGTACTTC
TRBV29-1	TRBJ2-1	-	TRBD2	CSVDVWGTSGSNEQFF	TGCAGCGTTGACGTTTGGGGGACTAGCGGGAGTAATGAGCAGTTCTTC
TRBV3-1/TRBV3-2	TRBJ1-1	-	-	CASRQSGTLNTEAFF	TGTGCCAGCAGACAATCCGGGACATTGAACACTGAAGCTTTCTTT
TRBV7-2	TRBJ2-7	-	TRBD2	CASRELAGEGQYF	TGTGCCAGCAGGGAACTAGCGGGGGAAGGGCAGTACTTC
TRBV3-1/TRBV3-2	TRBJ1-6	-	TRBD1	CASSQTGTESSPLHF	TGTGCCAGCAGCCAAACGGGGACAGAGAGTTCACCCCTCCACTTT
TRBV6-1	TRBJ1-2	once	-	CASSEASGAVYGYTF	TGTGCCAGCAGTGAAGCGAGCGGGGCGGTCTATGGCTACACCTTC
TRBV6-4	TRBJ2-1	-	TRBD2	CASKREDYNEQFF	TGTGCCTCGAAGCGGGAGGACTACAATGAGCAGTTCTTC
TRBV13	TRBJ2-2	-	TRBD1	CASSGRDRANTGELFF	TGTGCCAGCAGCGGACGGGACAGGGCGAACACCGGGGAGCTGTTTTTT
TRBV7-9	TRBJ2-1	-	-	CASSSGGPYNEQFF	TGTGCCAGCAGCTCGGGGGGCCCCTACAATGAGCAGTTCTTC
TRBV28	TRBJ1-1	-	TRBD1	CASGGVAGGLNTEAFF	TGTGCCAGCGGAGGGGTAGCAGGGGGGTTAAACACTGAAGCTTTCTTT
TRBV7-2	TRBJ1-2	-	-	CASTFQGVGGGKGYTF	TGTGCCAGCACCTTCCAAGGTGTGGGAGGGGGAAAAGGCTACACCTTC
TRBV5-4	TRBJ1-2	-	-	CASSHLNPADGYTF	TGTGCCAGCAGCCATTTGAACCCCGCGGATGGCTACACCTTC
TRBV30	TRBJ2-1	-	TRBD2	CAWIRAGVEQFF	TGTGCCTGGATCAGGGCGGGGGTTGAGCAGTTCTTC
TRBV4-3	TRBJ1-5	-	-	CASSQDGGNNQPQHF	TGCGCCAGCAGCCAAGATGGCGGGAATAATCAGCCCCAGCATTTT
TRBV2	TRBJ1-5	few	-	CASSERGGNQPQHF	TGTGCCAGCAGTGAAAGAGGCGGCAATCAGCCCCAGCATTTT
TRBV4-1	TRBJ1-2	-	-	CASSQDPGADGYTF	TGCGCCAGCAGCCAAGATCCAGGGGCGGATGGCTACACCTTC
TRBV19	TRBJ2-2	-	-	CASSPRTRNTGELFF	TGTGCCAGTAGTCCAAGGACACGGAACACCGGGGAGCTGTTTTTT
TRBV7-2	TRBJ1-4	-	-	CASSQGTGGWQLFF	TGTGCCAGCAGCCAGGGGACCGGGGGGTGGCAACTGTTTTTT
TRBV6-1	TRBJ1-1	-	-	CASSETRNTEAFF	TGTGCCAGCAGTGAAACTAGGAACACTGAAGCTTTCTTT
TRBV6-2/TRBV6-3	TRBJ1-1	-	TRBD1	CASSYRGQGVTEAFF	TGTGCCAGCAGTTACCGGGGACAGGGTGTCACTGAAGCTTTCTTT
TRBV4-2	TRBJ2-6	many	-	CASSPTETRGTGANVLTF	TGTGCCAGCAGCCCAACAGAGACACGGGGGACCGGGGCCAACGTCCTGACTTTC
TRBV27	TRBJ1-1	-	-	CASSLQGRNTEAFF	TGTGCCAGCAGCTTACAGGGTAGGAACACTGAAGCTTTCTTT
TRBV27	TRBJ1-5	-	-	CASSLQGLGQPQHF	TGTGCCAGCAGTTTACAGGGCCTTGGTCAGCCCCAGCATTTT
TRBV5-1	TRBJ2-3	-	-	CASSSQGGGDTQYF	TGCGCCAGCAGCTCACAGGGGGGAGGGGATACGCAGTATTTT
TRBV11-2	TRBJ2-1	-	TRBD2	CASSSERPGGVYNEQFF	TGTGCCAGCAGCTCAGAAAGACCCGGGGGGGTGTACAATGAGCAGTTCTTC
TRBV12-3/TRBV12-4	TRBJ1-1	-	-	CASNIGNTEAFF	TGTGCCAGCAACATTGGGAACACTGAAGCTTTCTTT
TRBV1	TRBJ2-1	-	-	CTSSHFSGTRGEQFF	TGCACCAGCAGCCATTTTAGCGGAACTAGAGGTGAGCAGTTCTTC